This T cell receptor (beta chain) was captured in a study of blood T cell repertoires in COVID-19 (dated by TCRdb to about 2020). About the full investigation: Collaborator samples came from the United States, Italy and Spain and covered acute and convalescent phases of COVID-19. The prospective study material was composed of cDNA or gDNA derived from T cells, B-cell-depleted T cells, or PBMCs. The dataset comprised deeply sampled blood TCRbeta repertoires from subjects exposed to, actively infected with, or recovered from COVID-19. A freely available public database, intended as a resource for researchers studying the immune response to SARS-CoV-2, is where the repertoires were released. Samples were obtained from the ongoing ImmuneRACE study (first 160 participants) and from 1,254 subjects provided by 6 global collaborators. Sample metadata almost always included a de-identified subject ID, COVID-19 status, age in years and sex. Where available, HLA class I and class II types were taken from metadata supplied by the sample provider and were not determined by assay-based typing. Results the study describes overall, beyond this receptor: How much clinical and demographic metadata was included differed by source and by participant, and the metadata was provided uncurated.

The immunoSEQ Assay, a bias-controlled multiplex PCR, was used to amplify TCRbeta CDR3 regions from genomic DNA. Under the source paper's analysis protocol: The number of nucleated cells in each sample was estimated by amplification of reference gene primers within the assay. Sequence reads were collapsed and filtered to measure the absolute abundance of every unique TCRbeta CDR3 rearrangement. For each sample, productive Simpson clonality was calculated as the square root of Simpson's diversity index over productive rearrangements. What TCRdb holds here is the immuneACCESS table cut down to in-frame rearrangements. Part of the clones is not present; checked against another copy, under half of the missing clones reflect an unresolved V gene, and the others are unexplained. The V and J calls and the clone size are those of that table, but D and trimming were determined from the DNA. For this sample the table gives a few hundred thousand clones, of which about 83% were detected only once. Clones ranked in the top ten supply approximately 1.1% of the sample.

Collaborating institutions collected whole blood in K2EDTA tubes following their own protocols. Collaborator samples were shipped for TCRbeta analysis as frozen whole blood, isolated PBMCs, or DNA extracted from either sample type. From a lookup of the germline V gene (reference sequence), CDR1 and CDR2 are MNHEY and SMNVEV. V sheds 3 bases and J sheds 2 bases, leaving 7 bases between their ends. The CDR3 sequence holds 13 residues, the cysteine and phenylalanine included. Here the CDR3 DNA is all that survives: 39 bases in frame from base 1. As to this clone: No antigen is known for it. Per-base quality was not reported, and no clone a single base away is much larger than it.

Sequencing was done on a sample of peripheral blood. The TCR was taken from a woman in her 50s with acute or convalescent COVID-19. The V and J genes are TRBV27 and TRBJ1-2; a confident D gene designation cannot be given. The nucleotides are TGTGCCAGCAGTTTCAGTGTAAACTATGGCTACACCTTC. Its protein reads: CASSFSVNYGYTF.